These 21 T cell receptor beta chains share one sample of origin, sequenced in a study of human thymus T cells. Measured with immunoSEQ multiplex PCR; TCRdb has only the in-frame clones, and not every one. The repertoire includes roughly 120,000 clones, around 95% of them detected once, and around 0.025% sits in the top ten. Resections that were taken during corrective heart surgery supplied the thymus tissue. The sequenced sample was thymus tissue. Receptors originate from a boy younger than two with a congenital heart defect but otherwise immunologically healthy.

The CDR3 reads CASRGLRRPNTGELFF. DNA of the CDR3: TGTGCCAGCAGGGGCCTTCGGAGGCCGAACACCGGGGAGCTGTTTTTT. This chain uses TRBV28 with TRBJ2-2; D is possibly TRBD2 (5 bases). This CDR3 has 16 residues. Germline CDR1 MDHEN, CDR2 SYDVKM. The V end was cut by 6 bases, the J end by 0 bases, with 14 bases between.

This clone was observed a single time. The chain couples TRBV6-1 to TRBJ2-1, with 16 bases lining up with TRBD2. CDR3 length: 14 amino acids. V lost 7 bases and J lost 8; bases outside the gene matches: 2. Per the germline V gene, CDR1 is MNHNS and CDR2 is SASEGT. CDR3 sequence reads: CASKGLAGGHEQFF. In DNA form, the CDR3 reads TGTGCCAGCAAGGGACTAGCGGGGGGGCATGAGCAGTTCTTC.

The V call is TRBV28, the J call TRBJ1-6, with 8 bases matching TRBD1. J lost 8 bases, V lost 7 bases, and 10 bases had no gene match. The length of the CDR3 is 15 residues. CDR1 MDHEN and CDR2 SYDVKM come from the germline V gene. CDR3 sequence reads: CASTFRQGKHSPLHF. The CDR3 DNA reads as TGTGCCAGCACCTTCAGACAGGGGAAGCATTCACCCCTCCACTTT.

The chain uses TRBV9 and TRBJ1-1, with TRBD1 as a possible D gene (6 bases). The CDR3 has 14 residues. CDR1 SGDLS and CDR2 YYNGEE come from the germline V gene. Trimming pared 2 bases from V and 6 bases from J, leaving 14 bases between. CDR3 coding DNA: TGTGCCAGCAGCGTCCCAGGGGATCGGGCTGAAGCTTTCTTT. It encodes CASSVPGDRAEAFF.

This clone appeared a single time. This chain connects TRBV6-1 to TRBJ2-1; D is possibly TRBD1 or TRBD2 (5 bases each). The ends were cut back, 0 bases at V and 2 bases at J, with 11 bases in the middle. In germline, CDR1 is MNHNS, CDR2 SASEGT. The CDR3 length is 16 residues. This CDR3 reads CASSEAGTSPYNEQFF. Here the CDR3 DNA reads TGTGCCAGCAGTGAAGCCGGGACGTCGCCCTACAATGAGCAGTTCTTC.

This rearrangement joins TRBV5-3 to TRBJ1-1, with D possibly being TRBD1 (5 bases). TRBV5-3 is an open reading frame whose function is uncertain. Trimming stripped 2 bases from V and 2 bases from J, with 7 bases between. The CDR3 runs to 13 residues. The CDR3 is CARSFRDNTEAFF. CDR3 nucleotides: TGTGCCAGAAGCTTCCGGGACAACACTGAAGCTTTCTTT.

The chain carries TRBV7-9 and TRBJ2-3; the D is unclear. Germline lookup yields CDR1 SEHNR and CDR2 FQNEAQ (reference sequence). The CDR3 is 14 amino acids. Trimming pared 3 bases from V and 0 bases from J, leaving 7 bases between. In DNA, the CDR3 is TGTGCCAGCAGCTTTGACATGAGCACAGATACGCAGTATTTT. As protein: CASSFDMSTDTQYF.

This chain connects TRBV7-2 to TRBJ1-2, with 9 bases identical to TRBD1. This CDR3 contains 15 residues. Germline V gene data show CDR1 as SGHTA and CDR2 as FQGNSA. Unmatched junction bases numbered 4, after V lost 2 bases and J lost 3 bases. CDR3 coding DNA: TGTGCCAGCAGCTTAAGCACAGGGGGCGACTATGGCTACACCTTC. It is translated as CASSLSTGGDYGYTF. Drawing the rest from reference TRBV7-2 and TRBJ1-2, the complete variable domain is GAGVSQSPSNKVTEKGKDVELRCDPISGHTALYWYRQSLGQGLEFLIYFQGNSAPDKSGLPSDRFSAERTGGSVSTLTIQRTQQEDSAVYLCASSLSTGGDYGYTFGSGTRLTVV.

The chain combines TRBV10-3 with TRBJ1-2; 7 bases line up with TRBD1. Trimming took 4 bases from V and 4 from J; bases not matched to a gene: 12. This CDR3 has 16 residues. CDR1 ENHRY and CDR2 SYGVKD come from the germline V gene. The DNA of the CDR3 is TGTGCCATCAGTGGGTTCTCTAGTCAGGGGGTCTATGGCTACACCTTC. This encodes CAISGFSSQGVYGYTF.

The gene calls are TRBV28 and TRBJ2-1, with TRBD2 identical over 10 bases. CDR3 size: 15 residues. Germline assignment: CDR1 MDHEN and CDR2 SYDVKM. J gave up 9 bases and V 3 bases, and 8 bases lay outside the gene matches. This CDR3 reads CASSFAAGGRGEQFF. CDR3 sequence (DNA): TGTGCCAGCAGTTTCGCAGCGGGGGGGCGCGGTGAGCAGTTCTTC.

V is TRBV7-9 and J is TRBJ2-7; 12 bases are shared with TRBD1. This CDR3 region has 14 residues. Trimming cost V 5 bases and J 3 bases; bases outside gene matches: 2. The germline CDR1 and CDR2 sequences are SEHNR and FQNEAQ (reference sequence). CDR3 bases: TGTGCCAGCAGCCGGGACAGGGGGCGCTACGAGCAGTACTTC. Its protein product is CASSRDRGRYEQYF.

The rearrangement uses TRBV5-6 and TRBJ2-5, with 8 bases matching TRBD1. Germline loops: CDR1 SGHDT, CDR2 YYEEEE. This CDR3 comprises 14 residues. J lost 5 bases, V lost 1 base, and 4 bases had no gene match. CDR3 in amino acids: CASSLTRGQETQYF. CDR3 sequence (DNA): TGTGCCAGCAGCTTGACCAGGGGGCAGGAGACCCAGTACTTC.

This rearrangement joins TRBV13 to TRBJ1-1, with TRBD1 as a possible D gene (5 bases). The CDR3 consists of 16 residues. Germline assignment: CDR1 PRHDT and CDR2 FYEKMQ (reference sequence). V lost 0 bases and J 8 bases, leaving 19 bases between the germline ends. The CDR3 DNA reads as TGTGCCAGCAGCTTAGGGGGGCATTTTCTTCAAGTGGAAGCTTTCTTT. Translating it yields CASSLGGHFLQVEAFF.

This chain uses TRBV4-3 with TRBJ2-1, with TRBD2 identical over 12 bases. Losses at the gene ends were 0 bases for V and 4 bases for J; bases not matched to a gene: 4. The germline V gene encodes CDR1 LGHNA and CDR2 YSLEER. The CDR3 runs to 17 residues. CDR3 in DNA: TGCGCCAGCAGCCAAGACGGCCTAGCGGGGGGGTACAATGAGCAGTTCTTC. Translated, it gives CASSQDGLAGGYNEQFF.

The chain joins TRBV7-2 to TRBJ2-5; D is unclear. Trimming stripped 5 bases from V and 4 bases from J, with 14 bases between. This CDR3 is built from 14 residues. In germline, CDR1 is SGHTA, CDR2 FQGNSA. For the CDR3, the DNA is TGTGCCAGCAGCCCCCGTGTAATGGGAGAGACCCAGTACTTC. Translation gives CASSPRVMGETQYF.

CDR3 DNA: TGCGCCAGCAGCCAAGATCGACCGCTTCGGGGGCTGTATAATTCACCCCTCCACTTT. Translating gives CASSQDRPLRGLYNSPLHF. The chain recombines TRBV4-3 with TRBJ1-6, with a weak D call TRBD1 (6 bases). Germline V gene lookup returns CDR1 LGHNA and CDR2 YSLEER. The CDR3 sequence is 19 residues long. The V and J ends lost 0 bases and 4 bases respectively, with 19 bases between them.

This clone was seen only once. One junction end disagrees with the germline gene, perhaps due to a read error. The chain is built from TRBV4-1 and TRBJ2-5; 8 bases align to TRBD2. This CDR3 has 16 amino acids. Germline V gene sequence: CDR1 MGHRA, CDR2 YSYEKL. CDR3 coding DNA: TGCGCCAGCAGCCAAGAAAATCCGGGGGGGCAAGAAACCCAGTACTTC. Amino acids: CASSQENPGGQETQYF.

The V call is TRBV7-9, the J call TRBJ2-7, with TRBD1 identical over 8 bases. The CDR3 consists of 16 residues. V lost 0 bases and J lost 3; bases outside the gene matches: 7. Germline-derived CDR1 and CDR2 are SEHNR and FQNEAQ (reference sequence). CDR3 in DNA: TGTGCCAGCAGCTTAGCGCGCCCAGGGGGCGGCTACGAGCAGTACTTC. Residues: CASSLARPGGGYEQYF.

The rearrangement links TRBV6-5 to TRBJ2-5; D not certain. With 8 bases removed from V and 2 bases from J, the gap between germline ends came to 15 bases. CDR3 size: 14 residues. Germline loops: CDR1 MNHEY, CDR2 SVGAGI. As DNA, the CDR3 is TGTGCCAGCCAGGCGTCCGATTTACAAGAGACCCAGTACTTC. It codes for CASQASDLQETQYF.

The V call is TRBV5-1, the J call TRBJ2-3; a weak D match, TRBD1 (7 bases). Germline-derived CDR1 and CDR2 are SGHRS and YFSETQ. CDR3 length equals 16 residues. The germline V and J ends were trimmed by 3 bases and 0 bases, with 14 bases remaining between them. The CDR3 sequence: CASSSRQGGSTDTQYF. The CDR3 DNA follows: TGCGCCAGCAGCTCTAGACAGGGAGGTAGCACAGATACGCAGTATTTT.

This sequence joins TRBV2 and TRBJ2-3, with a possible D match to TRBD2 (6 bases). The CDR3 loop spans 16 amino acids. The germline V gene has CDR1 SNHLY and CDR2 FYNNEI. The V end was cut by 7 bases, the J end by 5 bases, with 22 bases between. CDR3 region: CASTKLGPMGGDTQYF. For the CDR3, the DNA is TGTGCCAGCACTAAGCTCGGGCCGATGGGGGGAGATACGCAGTATTTT. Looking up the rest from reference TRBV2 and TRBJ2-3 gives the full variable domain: EPEVTQTPSHQVTQMGQEVILRCVPISNHLYFYWYRQILGQKVEFLVSFYNNEISEKSEIFDDQFSVERPDGSNFTLKIRSTKLEDSAMYFCASTKLGPMGGDTQYFGPGTRLTVL.